The present entry profiles one TCR beta chain with its context. What this receptor recognizes is not known. Qualities for individual bases were not recorded, and no much larger clone is one base off. Genomic DNA was isolated from the sorted cells so that the TCRbeta CDR3 region could be sequenced. The immunoSEQ Assay was used to sequence the TCRbeta CDR3 regions. In TCRdb, the immuneACCESS table is reduced to in-frame sequences with V and J assigned. These tables do not hold every clone; where another copy was compared, an unresolved V gene accounts for under half, and the others remain unexplained. This sample lists roughly 76,000 clones; 90% to 95% were detected once. In total, the top ten clones hold 2.3% of the sample. The data stem from a study of OX40 agonist ivuxolimab in advanced cancers. At the level of the whole study: Ivuxolimab, which targeted the costimulatory receptor OX40 (CD134), was an agonistic, fully human IgG2 monoclonal antibody. Intravenous ivuxolimab was administered to patients every 2 weeks at six dose levels: 0.01, 0.1, 0.3, 1.5, 3 and 10 mg/kg. Of the approximately 54 dose-escalation patients, hepatocellular carcinoma was present in about 20, melanoma in around 15, renal cell carcinoma in 9 and head and neck cancer in 9. A male proportion of 82.7% and a mean age of about 60 years, ranging from 23 to 79, were recorded for the dose-escalation cohort. Patients were allowed to have had prior anti-PD-1, anti-PD-L1 or anti-CTLA-4 therapy, and around 40% of the dose-escalation patients had previously received checkpoint inhibitors. Partial responses were achieved by three dose-escalation patients, of whom one had hepatocellular carcinoma and two had cutaneous melanoma. Peripheral TCRbeta sequencing was intended to test whether TCR sequence diversity was altered and clonal T-cell expansion was caused by ivuxolimab. The paper describes the monotherapy dose-escalation part (N of about 50 patients) of the phase I trial of ivuxolimab. Overall study results and their limits: After ivuxolimab, expanded clones were on average more numerous among CD8+ T cells than among CD4+ T cells. In the 0.1-3.0 mg/kg groups, partial responders were among the patients with the lowest normalized peripheral clonal expansion, particularly in CD8+ T cells. The antigen specificity of the peripheral T cells that underwent clonal expansion was not determined. At doses of 0.1 to 3.0 mg/kg, clonal expansion of both CD4+ and CD8+ blood T cells was observed from baseline to week 6. Low levels of normalized T-cell clonal expansion were also seen in some nonresponding patients.

Including the terminal cysteine and phenylalanine, the CDR3 comprises 16 residues. Of all the DNA, just the CDR3 is kept, 48 bases in frame from base 1. CDR1 MNHEY and CDR2 SMNVEV are derived from the germline V gene (reference sequence). V is trimmed back by 6 bases and J by 6 bases, and the junction contains 11 bases that no gene match accounts for. Patients with a history of autoimmune disease or receiving systemic immunosuppression were excluded from the trial. In every dose cohort, peripheral blood was drawn for TCR sequencing at baseline, cycle 4 day 1, and cycle 7 day 1. The samples were taken from a phase I, first-in-human, multicenter, open-label dose-escalation trial of ivuxolimab. The trial enrolled adults with locally advanced or metastatic head and neck squamous cell, hepatocellular, melanoma or renal cell carcinoma. Before TCR sequencing, CD4+ T cells and CD8+ T cells were sorted from peripheral blood as separate populations.

This clonotype originated in an adult with an advanced solid tumor such as melanoma, head and neck, liver or kidney cancer. Material: CD4+ or CD8+ T cells sorted from blood, obtained in a trial of the OX40 agonist ivuxolimab. The chain is encoded by TRBV27 joined to TRBJ2-3; the central 11 bases match TRBD2. The nucleotide sequence reads as follows: TGTGCCAGCAGCCGCCGACTAGCGGGAATGGGGGATACGCAGTATTTT. The resulting protein is CASSRRLAGMGDTQYF.